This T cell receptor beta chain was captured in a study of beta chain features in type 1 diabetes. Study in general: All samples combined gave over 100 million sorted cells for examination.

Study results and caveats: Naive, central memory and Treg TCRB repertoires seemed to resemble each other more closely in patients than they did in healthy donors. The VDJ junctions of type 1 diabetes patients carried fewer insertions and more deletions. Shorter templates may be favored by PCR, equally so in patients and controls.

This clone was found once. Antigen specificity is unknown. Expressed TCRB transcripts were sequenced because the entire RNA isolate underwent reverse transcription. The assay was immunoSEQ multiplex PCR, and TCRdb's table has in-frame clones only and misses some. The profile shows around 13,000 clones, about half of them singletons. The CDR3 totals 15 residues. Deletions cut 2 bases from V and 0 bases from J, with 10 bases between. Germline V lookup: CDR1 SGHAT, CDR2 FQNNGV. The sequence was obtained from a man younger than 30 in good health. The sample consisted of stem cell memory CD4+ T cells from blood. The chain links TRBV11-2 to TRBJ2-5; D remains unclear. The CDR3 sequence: CASSLSPSYQETQYF. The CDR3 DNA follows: TGTGCCAGCAGCTTAAGCCCCTCGTACCAAGAGACCCAGTACTTC.